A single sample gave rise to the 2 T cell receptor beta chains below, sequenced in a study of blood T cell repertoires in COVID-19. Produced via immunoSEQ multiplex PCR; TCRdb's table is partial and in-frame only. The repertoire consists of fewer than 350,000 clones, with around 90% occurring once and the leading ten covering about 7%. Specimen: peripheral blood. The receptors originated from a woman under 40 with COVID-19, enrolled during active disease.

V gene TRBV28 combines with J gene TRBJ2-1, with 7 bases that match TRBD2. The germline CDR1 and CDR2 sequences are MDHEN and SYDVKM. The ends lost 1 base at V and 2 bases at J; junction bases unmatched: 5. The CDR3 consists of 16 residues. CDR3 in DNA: TGTGCCAGCAGTTTATATGAAGCGGGACCCTACAATGAGCAGTTCTTC. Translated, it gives CASSLYEAGPYNEQFF.

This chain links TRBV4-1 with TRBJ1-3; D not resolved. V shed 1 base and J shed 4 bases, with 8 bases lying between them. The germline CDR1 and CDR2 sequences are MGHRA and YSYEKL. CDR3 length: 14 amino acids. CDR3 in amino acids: CASSQGREGNTIYF. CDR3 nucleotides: TGCGCCAGCAGCCAAGGAAGAGAGGGAAACACCATATATTTT.